This T cell receptor beta chain was captured by sequencing in a study of OX40 agonist ivuxolimab in advanced cancers. Study-wide context: Ivuxolimab was a fully human IgG2 agonistic monoclonal antibody targeting the costimulatory receptor OX40 (CD134). Intravenous ivuxolimab was administered to patients every 2 weeks at six dose levels: 0.01, 0.1, 0.3, 1.5, 3 and 10 mg/kg. Among the roughly 50 dose-escalation patients, about 19 had hepatocellular carcinoma, roughly 15 melanoma, 9 renal cell carcinoma and 9 head and neck cancer. A male proportion of about 79% and a mean age of roughly 58 years, ranging from about 20 to 85, were recorded for the dose-escalation cohort. Patients were allowed to have had prior anti-PD-1, anti-PD-L1 or anti-CTLA-4 therapy, and around 43% of the dose-escalation patients had been treated with checkpoint inhibitors. Partial responses occurred in three dose-escalation patients: two with cutaneous melanoma and one with hepatocellular carcinoma. The point of sequencing TCRbeta in the periphery was to test whether ivuxolimab changed TCR sequence diversity and drove clonal T-cell expansion. The paper describes the monotherapy dose-escalation part (N of about 52 patients) of the phase I trial of ivuxolimab. What the authors observed across the whole study: Partial responders in the 0.1-3.0 mg/kg groups had among the lowest normalized peripheral clonal expansion, especially among CD8+ T cells. The antigen specificity of the clonally expanded peripheral T cells was not determined. Low levels of normalized T-cell clonal expansion were also seen in some patients who did not respond. At doses of 0.1 to 3.0 mg/kg, clonal expansion of both CD4+ and CD8+ T cells in blood was seen between baseline and week 6. After ivuxolimab, CD8+ T cells had more expanded clones than CD4+ T cells on average.

Genomic DNA was isolated from the sorted cells so that the TCRbeta CDR3 region could be sequenced. The immunoSEQ Assay was used to sequence the TCRbeta CDR3 regions. Not all clones reach the TCRdb copy of this immuneACCESS table, which keeps in-frame sequences only. Checked studies attribute under half of the gap to unresolved V genes and leave the rest unexplained. In all, the sample holds roughly 50,000 clones, and 80% to 90% of those were seen once. Of the sample, about 0.41% falls within the top ten clones. The trial excluded patients who had a history of autoimmune disease or were on systemic immunosuppression. Peripheral blood for TCR sequencing was collected from all dose cohorts at baseline, on cycle 4 day 1, and on cycle 7 day 1. The samples were drawn from a first-in-human, open-label, multicenter phase I dose-escalation trial of ivuxolimab. Adults with locally advanced or metastatic melanoma, renal cell carcinoma, hepatocellular carcinoma or head and neck squamous cell carcinoma were enrolled in the trial. CD4+ and CD8+ T cells were sorted separately from peripheral blood before TCR sequencing.

A note on this clone: Its antigen is currently not known. Nothing much larger sits one base from this clone, and base qualities are not available.

Reading the germline V gene gives CDR1 SGHRS and CDR2 YFSETQ. Cut back by 4 bases and 2 bases, the V and J ends lie 13 bases apart. The cysteine opens and the phenylalanine closes a CDR3 of 14 amino acids. The entry retains the CDR3 DNA only, 42 bases that are in frame from base 1. The V gene is TRBV5-1 and the J gene is TRBJ2-7; the D region possibly corresponds to TRBD1 (6 bases align). Here the sequenced sample was CD4+ or CD8+ T cells sorted from blood, taken in a trial of the OX40 agonist ivuxolimab. The sequence derives from an adult with an advanced solid tumor such as melanoma, head and neck, liver or kidney cancer. The CDR3 corresponds to CASSLKDSAYEQYF. The nucleotides read TGCGCCAGCAGCCTAAAGGACAGTGCCTACGAGCAGTACTTC.